The rows below give T cell receptor beta chains drawn from one sample of a study of T cell repertoires in cytomegalovirus infection. TCRdb ran MiXCR on the reads and lists one entry per CDR3 protein. The table includes hundreds of thousands of distinct CDR3 sequences, roughly 16% detected once. The source material was PBMCs. All receptors come from a human donor in good health (CMV status not recorded). Some clones in this sample may be carry-over from other donors' samples. Both conserved end residues are part of each CDR3. Each record gives: CDR3 protein, CDR3 DNA, clone size, D gene, J gene, V gene. The D gene is left open where the match is weak. The size entry is marked missing in some rows and otherwise reads once, few, many or a size class.

cdr3_aa: CASSYSLGGLNGYTF
cdr3_nt: TGTGCCAGCAGTTACTCGTTGGGGGGGCTGAATGGCTACACCTTC
clone_size: many
d_call: NA
j_call: TRBJ1-2
v_call: TRBV6-5

cdr3_aa: CASRFSGGPYTGELFF
cdr3_nt: TGTGCCAGCAGATTTTCGGGGGGGCCGTACACCGGGGAGCTGTTTTTT
clone_size: NA
d_call: TRBD2
j_call: TRBJ2-2
v_call: TRBV11-2

cdr3_aa: CASSLSEGWTEAFF
cdr3_nt: TGTGCCAGCAGCTTAAGTGAGGGCTGGACTGAAGCTTTCTTT
clone_size: many
d_call: NA
j_call: TRBJ1-1
v_call: TRBV7-2

cdr3_aa: CASHGPSADTQYF
cdr3_nt: TGTGCCAGCCACGGACCTTCTGCAGATACGCAGTATTTT
clone_size: NA
d_call: NA
j_call: TRBJ2-3
v_call: TRBV5-4

cdr3_aa: CASSQGTSGAMVETQYF
cdr3_nt: TGTGCCAGCAGCCAGGGGACTAGCGGGGCGATGGTGGAGACCCAGTACTTC
clone_size: NA
d_call: TRBD2
j_call: TRBJ2-5
v_call: TRBV7-2

cdr3_aa: CSARGTTGGLGYTF
cdr3_nt: TGCAGTGCTAGAGGAACGACAGGGGGCCTTGGCTACACCTTC
clone_size: few
d_call: TRBD1
j_call: TRBJ1-2
v_call: TRBV20-1

cdr3_aa: CASSPPGTDTQYF
cdr3_nt: TGTGCCAGCTCACCACCCGGTACAGATACGCAGTATTTT
clone_size: NA
d_call: NA
j_call: TRBJ2-3
v_call: TRBV18

cdr3_aa: CASRDLGGAGGKHGYTF
cdr3_nt: TGCGCCAGCAGAGACTTGGGGGGGGCAGGGGGCAAACATGGCTACACCTTC
clone_size: few
d_call: TRBD1
j_call: TRBJ1-2
v_call: TRBV4-1

cdr3_aa: CASSRAGTGGLNQPQHF
cdr3_nt: TGTGCCAGCAGTCGAGCCGGGACAGGGGGCTTGAATCAGCCCCAGCATTTT
clone_size: NA
d_call: TRBD1
j_call: TRBJ1-5
v_call: TRBV28

cdr3_aa: CASSLEGYTDTQYF
cdr3_nt: TGTGCCAGCAGTTTAGAAGGTTACACAGATACGCAGTATTTT
clone_size: NA
d_call: NA
j_call: TRBJ2-3
v_call: TRBV2

cdr3_aa: CASSLEGGMNTEAFF
cdr3_nt: TGCGCCAGCAGCTTGGAGGGGGGAATGAACACTGAAGCTTTCTTT
clone_size: few
d_call: NA
j_call: TRBJ1-1
v_call: TRBV5-1

cdr3_aa: CASTSTGGSNQPQHF
cdr3_nt: TGTGCCAGCACCTCAACCGGGGGTAGCAATCAGCCCCAGCATTTT
clone_size: few
d_call: NA
j_call: TRBJ1-5
v_call: TRBV2

cdr3_aa: CASSMPGERFGEAFF
cdr3_nt: TGTGCCAGTAGTATGCCCGGGGAGAGGTTCGGGGAAGCTTTCTTT
clone_size: few
d_call: NA
j_call: TRBJ1-1
v_call: TRBV19

cdr3_aa: CASQTRDRVSLDTEAFF
cdr3_nt: TGTGCCAGCCAAACAAGGGACAGGGTATCATTGGACACTGAAGCTTTCTTT
clone_size: NA
d_call: TRBD1
j_call: TRBJ1-1
v_call: TRBV28

cdr3_aa: CASSFSPPPTLSYGYTF
cdr3_nt: TGTGCCAGCAGTTTTTCACCTCCACCGACTCTCAGCTATGGCTACACCTTC
clone_size: few
d_call: NA
j_call: TRBJ1-2
v_call: TRBV27

cdr3_aa: CASSRATVKKTSSGNTIYF
cdr3_nt: TGTGCCAGCAGCAGAGCGACAGTTAAGAAGACAAGCTCTGGAAACACCATATATTTT
clone_size: few
d_call: NA
j_call: TRBJ1-3
v_call: TRBV6-6

cdr3_aa: CASTRAGDTQETQYF
cdr3_nt: TGCGCCAGCACCCGAGCAGGGGACACCCAAGAGACCCAGTACTTC
clone_size: NA
d_call: NA
j_call: TRBJ2-5
v_call: TRBV5-1

cdr3_aa: CASSNTGAKNIQYF
cdr3_nt: TGTGCCAGCAGCAACACGGGGGCCAAAAACATTCAGTACTTC
clone_size: few
d_call: NA
j_call: TRBJ2-4
v_call: TRBV2

cdr3_aa: CASSYIKGGGNEQFF
cdr3_nt: TGTGCCAGCAGCTACATAAAGGGGGGAGGAAATGAGCAGTTCTTC
clone_size: many
d_call: NA
j_call: TRBJ2-1
v_call: TRBV5-6

cdr3_aa: CASSPEVQNEQFF
cdr3_nt: TGTGCCAGCAGCCCAGAAGTCCAGAATGAGCAGTTCTTC
clone_size: few
d_call: NA
j_call: TRBJ2-1
v_call: TRBV7-6

cdr3_aa: CASSLANRGGPQYF
cdr3_nt: TGCGCCAGCAGCTTGGCCAACCGTGGGGGACCGCAGTACTTC
clone_size: NA
d_call: NA
j_call: TRBJ2-7
v_call: TRBV5-1

cdr3_aa: CASSAGGDSSYEQYF
cdr3_nt: TGTGCCAGCAGTGCTGGCGGTGACTCCTCCTACGAGCAGTACTTC
clone_size: NA
d_call: NA
j_call: TRBJ2-7
v_call: TRBV5-6

cdr3_aa: CASIGGISYEQYF
cdr3_nt: TGTGCCAGCATCGGCGGGATCTCCTACGAGCAGTACTTC
clone_size: NA
d_call: NA
j_call: TRBJ2-7
v_call: TRBV12-3/TRBV12-4

cdr3_aa: CASSQLGLSTDTQYF
cdr3_nt: TGCGCCAGCAGCCAACTGGGACTCAGCACAGATACGCAGTATTTT
clone_size: NA
d_call: NA
j_call: TRBJ2-3
v_call: TRBV4-1

cdr3_aa: CSALQGARTEAFF
cdr3_nt: TGCAGTGCCCTCCAGGGGGCTAGGACTGAAGCTTTCTTT
clone_size: NA
d_call: TRBD1
j_call: TRBJ1-1
v_call: TRBV20-1

cdr3_aa: CASSQYSGKGSNSPLHF
cdr3_nt: TGCGCCAGCAGCCAATACTCGGGGAAGGGGAGTAATTCACCCCTCCACTTT
clone_size: NA
d_call: NA
j_call: TRBJ1-6
v_call: TRBV4-1

cdr3_aa: CASSLFRGNEQFF
cdr3_nt: TGTGCCAGCAGCTTATTCAGGGGGAATGAGCAGTTCTTC
clone_size: NA
d_call: TRBD1
j_call: TRBJ2-1
v_call: TRBV11-1

cdr3_aa: CASSQTSGEETQYF
cdr3_nt: TGTGCCAGCAGCCAGACTAGCGGGGAAGAGACCCAGTACTTC
clone_size: few
d_call: TRBD2
j_call: TRBJ2-5
v_call: TRBV12-3/TRBV12-4

cdr3_aa: CATQSQGGNTGELFF
cdr3_nt: TGTGCCACCCAATCACAGGGAGGGAACACCGGGGAGCTGTTTTTT
clone_size: few
d_call: NA
j_call: TRBJ2-2
v_call: TRBV7-2

cdr3_aa: CASMMTSGNYEQYF
cdr3_nt: TGCGCCAGCATGATGACTAGCGGAAACTACGAGCAGTACTTC
clone_size: NA
d_call: TRBD2
j_call: TRBJ2-7
v_call: TRBV5-1

cdr3_aa: CASSEPKGPGNYGYTF
cdr3_nt: TGTGCCAGCAGTGAACCCAAAGGTCCGGGGAACTATGGCTACACCTTC
clone_size: few
d_call: NA
j_call: TRBJ1-2
v_call: TRBV2

cdr3_aa: CASSLGRGNNGELFF
cdr3_nt: TGTGCCAGCAGCTTGGGCAGGGGGAACAACGGGGAGCTGTTTTTT
clone_size: NA
d_call: TRBD1
j_call: TRBJ2-2
v_call: TRBV11-2

cdr3_aa: CASSMGRGGEKLFF
cdr3_nt: TGTGCCAGCAGTATGGGGAGGGGAGGTGAAAAACTGTTTTTT
clone_size: few
d_call: NA
j_call: TRBJ1-4
v_call: TRBV12-3/TRBV12-4

cdr3_aa: CASSTRGGGDSPLHF
cdr3_nt: TGTGCCAGCAGTACCCGTGGAGGGGGGGATTCACCCCTCCACTTT
clone_size: NA
d_call: NA
j_call: TRBJ1-6
v_call: TRBV12-3/TRBV12-4

cdr3_aa: CASSREGGLATGDTQYF
cdr3_nt: TGCGCCAGCAGCCGAGAAGGAGGACTAGCCACCGGGGATACGCAGTATTTT
clone_size: few
d_call: TRBD2
j_call: TRBJ2-3
v_call: TRBV4-1

cdr3_aa: CASRHDDGPQHF
cdr3_nt: TGTGCCAGCAGACACGACGATGGGCCCCAGCATTTT
clone_size: NA
d_call: NA
j_call: TRBJ1-5
v_call: TRBV6-2/TRBV6-3

cdr3_aa: CASSAPGAETQYF
cdr3_nt: TGTGCCAGCAGCGCCCCGGGGGCGGAGACCCAGTACTTC
clone_size: NA
d_call: NA
j_call: TRBJ2-5
v_call: TRBV9

cdr3_aa: CASSTGLAGEHGRQFF
cdr3_nt: TGTGCCAGTAGTACCGGACTAGCGGGGGAACACGGAAGGCAGTTCTTC
clone_size: few
d_call: TRBD2
j_call: TRBJ2-1
v_call: TRBV19

cdr3_aa: CASSLGADLVYGYTF
cdr3_nt: TGTGCCAGCAGCTTAGGGGCAGATTTAGTCTATGGCTACACCTTC
clone_size: many
d_call: NA
j_call: TRBJ1-2
v_call: TRBV7-8

cdr3_aa: CASSLPDTEAFF
cdr3_nt: TGTGCCAGCAGCCTCCCCGACACTGAAGCTTTCTTT
clone_size: few
d_call: NA
j_call: TRBJ1-1
v_call: TRBV7-3

cdr3_aa: CASGGTSGGAGNEQFF
cdr3_nt: TGTGCCAGCGGAGGGACTAGCGGGGGGGCCGGCAATGAGCAGTTCTTC
clone_size: many
d_call: TRBD2
j_call: TRBJ2-1
v_call: TRBV7-9

cdr3_aa: CASRKASTDTQYF
cdr3_nt: TGTGCCAGCAGGAAGGCTAGCACAGATACGCAGTATTTT
clone_size: many
d_call: NA
j_call: TRBJ2-3
v_call: TRBV6-2/TRBV6-3